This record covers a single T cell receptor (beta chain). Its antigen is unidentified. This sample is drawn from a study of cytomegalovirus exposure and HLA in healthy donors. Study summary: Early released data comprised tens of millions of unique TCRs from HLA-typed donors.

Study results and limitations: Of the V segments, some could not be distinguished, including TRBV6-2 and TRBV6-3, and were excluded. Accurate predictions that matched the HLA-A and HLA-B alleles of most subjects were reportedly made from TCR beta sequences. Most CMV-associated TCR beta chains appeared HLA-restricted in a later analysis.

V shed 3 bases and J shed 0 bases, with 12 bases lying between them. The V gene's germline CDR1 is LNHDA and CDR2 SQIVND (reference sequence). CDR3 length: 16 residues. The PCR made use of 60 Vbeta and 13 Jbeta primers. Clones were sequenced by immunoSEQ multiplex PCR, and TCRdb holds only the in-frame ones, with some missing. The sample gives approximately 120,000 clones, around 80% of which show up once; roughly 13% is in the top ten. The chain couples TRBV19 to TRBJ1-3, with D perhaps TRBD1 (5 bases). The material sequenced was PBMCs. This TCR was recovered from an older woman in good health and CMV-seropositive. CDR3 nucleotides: TGTGCCAGTAGTATGAGGACACAACCCTCTGGAAACACCATATATTTT. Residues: CASSMRTQPSGNTIYF. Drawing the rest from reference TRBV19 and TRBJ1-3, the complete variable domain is DGGITQSPKYLFRKEGQNVTLSCEQNLNHDAMYWYRQDPGQGLRLIYYSQIVNDFQKGDIAEGYSVSREKKESFPLTVTSAQKNPTAFYLCASSMRTQPSGNTIYFGEGSWLTVV.